The entry below describes one T cell receptor (beta chain). A multiplex PCR was run with 60 Vbeta primers and 13 Jbeta primers. Sequenced by immunoSEQ multiplex PCR; TCRdb stores in-frame clones only, minus some. The sample has about 160,000 clones; more than 70% are singletons. The source of the sample is a study of cytomegalovirus exposure and HLA in healthy donors. CDR3 size: 15 residues. The V gene end was trimmed by 3 bases and the J gene end by 6 bases; junction bases not matched to a gene: 6. Germline assignment: CDR1 LGHNA and CDR2 YNFKEQ. The sample comprised PBMCs. The chain recombines TRBV4-2 with TRBJ2-7, with 12 bases aligning to TRBD2. The TCR was taken from a male donor in good health and CMV-seropositive. The CDR3 is CASSHETSGSSEQYF. In DNA, the CDR3 is TGTGCCAGCAGCCATGAGACTAGCGGGAGTAGCGAGCAGTACTTC.